A selection of T cell receptor beta chains follows, all from one sample in a study of blood T cell repertoires in COVID-19. Some clones are missing from TCRdb's copy, which holds only in-frame ones; the method was immunoSEQ multiplex PCR. Of 250,000 to 300,000 clones listed, roughly 90% were seen once; the top ten hold 2% to 2.5%. The sequenced sample was peripheral blood. These receptors were obtained from a man aged 45-65 years with acute or convalescent COVID-19. Each CDR3 is given with its conserved first and last residue. The D gene is left open where the match is weak. A row's size may be missing; if present it is once, few, many or a size class.

j_call clone_size v_call d_call cdr3_length cdr3_aa cdr3_nt
TRBJ1-4 . TRBV2 . 15 CASSRTPAQGEKLFF TGTGCCAGCAGTAGGACCCCAGCTCAGGGTGAAAAACTGTTTTTT
TRBJ1-6 . TRBV4-2 TRBD1 16 CASSQEGDRARSPLHF TGTGCCAGCAGCCAAGAAGGGGACAGGGCCCGGTCACCCCTCCACTTT
TRBJ2-5 . TRBV7-2 . 13 CASSLGARETQYF TGTGCCAGCAGCTTGGGGGCGCGGGAGACCCAGTACTTC
TRBJ1-6 . TRBV2 TRBD1 18 CASQQGQGGGSYNSPLHF TGTGCCAGCCAGCAGGGACAGGGGGGCGGCTCCTATAATTCACCCCTCCACTTT
TRBJ1-1 . TRBV5-6 TRBD1 14 CASSLLARDSEAFF TGTGCCAGCAGCTTGCTTGCCCGGGACAGCGAAGCTTTCTTT
TRBJ2-1 . TRBV13 TRBD1 15 CASSLAGQGVDEQFF TGTGCCAGCAGCTTAGCTGGACAGGGGGTCGATGAGCAGTTCTTC
TRBJ2-7 . TRBV19 TRBD2 16 CASSSAGLAGSYEQYF TGTGCCAGTAGTAGCGCCGGACTAGCAGGCTCCTACGAGCAGTACTTC
TRBJ2-7 . TRBV2 TRBD1 13 CASSPGQNYEQYF TGTGCCAGCAGTCCGGGACAGAATTACGAGCAGTACTTC
TRBJ2-7 . TRBV10-3 TRBD1 15 CAISELRQGLYEQYF TGTGCCATCAGTGAGTTGCGACAGGGCTTGTACGAGCAGTACTTC
TRBJ1-4 . TRBV6-6 TRBD1 16 CASRPLWGTENEKLFF TGTGCCAGCAGACCACTCTGGGGGACAGAAAATGAAAAACTGTTTTTT
TRBJ2-7 . TRBV18 TRBD1 17 CASSPLGTGPLSYEQYF TGTGCCAGCTCACCGCTAGGGACAGGGCCTCTCTCCTACGAGCAGTACTTC
TRBJ1-3 . TRBV6-2/TRBV6-3 . 14 CASSQLGQGNTIYF TGTGCCAGCAGCCAACTGGGGCAAGGAAACACCATATATTTT
TRBJ2-4 . TRBV20-1 . 15 CSASLSRPSLNIQYF TGCAGTGCTAGTCTCTCTAGACCGAGTTTAAACATTCAGTACTTC
TRBJ1-1 . TRBV18 . 13 CASSQQGNTEAFF TGTGCCAGCTCCCAACAGGGAAACACTGAAGCTTTCTTT
TRBJ1-2 . TRBV5-4 TRBD1 15 CASSLGSGQGHGYTF TGTGCCAGCAGCTTGGGGTCGGGACAGGGACATGGCTACACCTTC
TRBJ2-5 few TRBV7-6 TRBD1 15 CASSPQFTGGETQYF TGTGCCAGCAGCCCACAATTTACAGGGGGGGAGACCCAGTACTTC
TRBJ2-1 . TRBV7-3 . 16 CASSNRGTASYNEQFF TGTGCCAGCAGTAACCGGGGGACGGCATCCTACAATGAGCAGTTCTTC
TRBJ2-5 once TRBV4-1 TRBD2 16 CASSQDRAAGGETQYF TGCGCCAGCAGCCAAGATCGTGCCGCGGGGGGCGAGACCCAGTACTTC
TRBJ2-5 once TRBV19 TRBD2 14 CASSSGGGLETQYF TGTGCCAGTTCTAGCGGGGGAGGACTGGAGACCCAGTACTTC
TRBJ2-5 . TRBV11-2 . 14 CASSLDGAPETQYF TGTGCCAGCAGCTTAGATGGGGCCCCAGAGACCCAGTACTTC
TRBJ1-1 . TRBV30 TRBD1 15 CASPGQGARGTEAFF TGTGCCTCCCCGGGGCAGGGGGCGCGCGGCACTGAAGCTTTCTTT
TRBJ2-5 . TRBV5-1 . 13 CASSLGGRETQYF TGCGCCAGCAGCTTGGGGGGGCGCGAGACCCAGTACTTC
TRBJ1-1 . TRBV3-1/TRBV3-2 . 15 CASSQDPGFNAEAFF TGTGCCAGCAGCCAAGATCCAGGGTTTAACGCTGAAGCTTTCTTT
TRBJ2-1 . TRBV11-2 TRBD2 15 CASSPTSGGLREQFF TGTGCCAGCAGCCCGACTAGCGGGGGATTACGTGAGCAGTTCTTC
TRBJ2-2 . TRBV5-5 . 15 CASSLRGLNTGELFF TGTGCCAGCAGCTTAAGGGGTCTGAACACCGGGGAGCTGTTTTTT
TRBJ1-1 once TRBV2 . 14 CASSARAGVAEAFF TGTGCCAGCAGTGCCCGGGCGGGGGTGGCTGAAGCTTTCTTT
TRBJ2-1 . TRBV10-1 . 12 CASSGTTGEQFF TGCGCCAGCAGTGGGACTACGGGTGAGCAGTTCTTC
TRBJ2-5 . TRBV5-1 TRBD1 15 CASSPGSGGGETQYF TGCGCCAGCAGCCCGGGATCAGGGGGTGGGGAGACCCAGTACTTC
TRBJ1-1 few TRBV29-1 . 14 CSVERGRGGTEAFF TGCAGCGTTGAAAGGGGGAGGGGAGGCACTGAAGCTTTCTTT